What follows are 25 T cell receptor beta chains derived from one specimen sequenced in a study of blood T cell repertoires in COVID-19. Generated by immunoSEQ multiplex PCR, the TCRdb table keeps only in-frame clones and is missing some. The profile shows under 200,000 clones, 89% of them singletons. Sequenced input: PBMCs or T cells enriched from blood (not recorded which). The receptors stem from a woman between 18 and 29 years old who had recovered from COVID-19.

V and J are TRBV3-1 (or the pseudogene TRBV3-2) and TRBJ1-4, with D possibly matching TRBD1 (5 bases). Germline values: CDR1 LGHDT, CDR2 YNNKEL (reference sequence). The CDR3 loop spans 14 amino acids. V was clipped by 5 bases and J by 4 bases, with 11 bases between them. CDR3 nucleotides: TGTGCCAGCAGCGACCGGGGGGGTAATGAAAAACTGTTTTTT. Translation gives CASSDRGGNEKLFF.

The CDR3 is CASSPPVGGSWGGGDSSYNEQFF. Written as DNA, the CDR3 is TGTGCCAGCAGCCCCCCCGTGGGTGGCTCATGGGGAGGGGGGGACTCATCCTACAATGAGCAGTTCTTC. The chain combines TRBV7-8 with TRBJ2-1; possible D gene TRBD2, 7 bases. Germline V gene data show CDR1 as SGHVS and CDR2 as FQNEAQ. The V and J ends lost 5 bases and 1 base respectively, with 36 bases between them. The CDR3 contains 23 residues.

This CDR3 reads CASSPGLAGVLVRETQYF. The CDR3 nucleotides read TGTGCCAGCAGCCCGGGACTAGCGGGAGTCTTAGTCAGGGAGACCCAGTACTTC. J is TRBJ2-5 and V is TRBV4-2; 14 bases are shared with TRBD2. CDR1 and CDR2 (germline): LGHNA, YNFKEQ. Trimming removed 4 bases from V and 5 bases from J; junction bases left unmatched: 12. This CDR3 is 18 amino acids long.

The chain employs TRBV27 and TRBJ2-5; unclear D gene. V gave up 5 bases and J gave up 4 bases, with 8 bases separating them. This CDR3 spans 12 amino acids. Germline CDR1 and CDR2: MNHEY and SMNVEV (reference sequence). CDR3 region: CASSPPGETQYF. The CDR3 nucleotides read TGTGCCAGCAGTCCTCCGGGAGAGACCCAGTACTTC.

The J gene is TRBJ2-1, the V gene TRBV19; 8 bases map to TRBD2. The germline V gene has CDR1 LNHDA and CDR2 SQIVND (reference sequence). The V gene end was trimmed by 3 bases and the J gene end by 6 bases; junction bases not matched to a gene: 10. The CDR3 is made up of 16 amino acids. The CDR3 loop reads CASSIFAGGGVNEQFF. CDR3 sequence (DNA): TGTGCCAGTAGTATTTTCGCGGGAGGTGGGGTCAATGAGCAGTTCTTC.

The chain couples TRBV28 to TRBJ2-5; TRBD1 aligns across 9 bases. CDR3 length equals 15 residues. V gave up 5 bases and J gave up 5 bases; unmatched junction bases: 9. CDR1 and CDR2 (germline): MDHEN, SYDVKM. The CDR3 here is CASSPQTGGKETQYF. The CDR3 coding sequence is TGTGCCAGCAGTCCCCAGACAGGGGGTAAGGAGACCCAGTACTTC.

This clone was detected only a few times. This sequence joins TRBV28 and TRBJ2-1; the match to TRBD2 covers 7 bases. Germline V gives CDR1 MDHEN, CDR2 SYDVKM. J was trimmed by 0 bases and V by 3 bases; bases with no gene match: 5. The CDR3 runs 16 residues. CDR3: CASSFRGGSSYNEQFF. The CDR3 nucleotides read TGTGCCAGCAGTTTTAGAGGCGGGAGCTCCTACAATGAGCAGTTCTTC.

This clone appeared once. CDR3 sequence: CASSKLPGQGAHEQYF. In nucleotides, the CDR3 is TGCGCCAGCAGTAAACTTCCGGGACAGGGGGCGCACGAGCAGTACTTC. This chain joins TRBV4-1 and TRBJ2-7; 12 positions agree with TRBD1. Germline V gives CDR1 MGHRA, CDR2 YSYEKL. The V gene end was trimmed by 6 bases and the J gene end by 5 bases; junction bases not matched to a gene: 11. The CDR3 length is 16 residues.

The rearrangement uses TRBV15 and TRBJ2-7; 7 bases map to TRBD2. The CDR3 has 15 amino acids. Germline assignment: CDR1 LNHNV and CDR2 YYDKDF (reference sequence). After removal of 1 base from V and 3 bases from J, the junction contained 6 bases not matched to a gene. CDR3 nucleotide sequence: TGTGCCACCAGCAGAGCCCCCGGGGGGTACTACGAGCAGTACTTC. Translated: CATSRAPGGYYEQYF.

The chain carries TRBV4-1 and TRBJ2-3; D might be TRBD1 (6 bases). CDR1 is MGHRA, CDR2 YSYEKL, per germline. The V end lost 3 bases, the J end lost 5 bases, and 15 bases lay between the germline ends. There are 15 residues in the CDR3. CDR3 coding DNA: TGCGCCAGCAGCCAGGTCAGGGACACGCTAGATACGCAGTATTTT. It is translated as CASSQVRDTLDTQYF.

This clone has just a few counts. This rearrangement joins TRBV6-1 to TRBJ1-6; D ambiguous. V shed 0 bases and J shed 6 bases, with 12 bases lying between them. This CDR3 contains 16 residues. Germline assignment: CDR1 MNHNS and CDR2 SASEGT. The CDR3 region is CASSEATGVGNSPLHF. The CDR3 DNA follows: TGTGCCAGCAGTGAAGCAACCGGGGTGGGTAATTCACCCCTCCACTTT.

The chain has TRBV30 and TRBJ1-1; 7 bases fit TRBD1. Germline loops: CDR1 GTSNPN, CDR2 SVGIG (reference sequence). The CDR3 sequence is 14 residues long. The ends lost 0 bases at V and 10 bases at J; junction bases unmatched: 11. The DNA of the CDR3 is TGTGCCTGGAGTGTAGGGACAGCGACAAGGATAGCTTTCTTT. Protein: CAWSVGTATRIAFF.

V and J are TRBV25-1 and TRBJ1-5; 7 nucleotides match TRBD1. The V gene's germline CDR1 is MGHDK and CDR2 SYGVNS. Trimming cost V 3 bases and J 6 bases; bases outside gene matches: 5. The CDR3 runs 14 residues. Here the CDR3 DNA reads TGTGCCAGCAGTGAGGACAGGTATGGTCAGCCCCAGCATTTT. The encoded protein is CASSEDRYGQPQHF.

The chain recombines TRBV28 with TRBJ2-7; 12 bases are a match to TRBD2. The V gene end was trimmed by 5 bases and the J gene end by 0 bases; junction bases not matched to a gene: 17. The CDR3 sequence is 20 residues long. Per germline, CDR1 MDHEN and CDR2 SYDVKM. The CDR3 nucleotides read TGTGCCAGCAGTCACCGCCCCTGGACTAGCGGGAACATAAGCTCCTACGAGCAGTACTTC. Protein product: CASSHRPWTSGNISSYEQYF.

The chain links TRBV5-4 to TRBJ2-7, with TRBD2 identical over 14 bases. Germline trimming cut 4 bases from V and 6 bases from J; bases unmatched to any gene: 9. Germline V gene data show CDR1 as SGHNT and CDR2 as YYREEE (reference sequence). This CDR3 is 16 amino acids long. The CDR3 bases are TGTGCCAGCAGCACCGGGACTAGCGGGAGACAACCCGAGCAGTACTTC. Its protein is CASSTGTSGRQPEQYF.

The rearrangement uses TRBV18 and TRBJ1-1; unclear D gene. Trimming stripped 4 bases from V and 3 bases from J, with 6 bases between. Looked up from germline, CDR1 is KGHSH and CDR2 is LQKENI. The CDR3 contains 12 residues. The CDR3, as DNA: TGTGCCAGCTCACAGTCGGACACTGAAGCTTTCTTT. It encodes CASSQSDTEAFF.

This sequence joins TRBV3-1 (or the pseudogene TRBV3-2) and TRBJ2-4; D gene unclear. CDR1 LGHDT and CDR2 YNNKEL come from the germline V gene (reference sequence). The CDR3 spans 13 residues. Trimming cost V 7 bases and J 7 bases, with 14 bases left between them. The CDR3 nucleotides read TGTGCCAGCATGAGTCCTTTTGAGAACATTCAGTACTTC. It specifies CASMSPFENIQYF.

The chain combines TRBV5-1 with TRBJ2-1; 8 nucleotides match TRBD2. The CDR3 is made up of 13 amino acids. Germline V gene data show CDR1 as SGHRS and CDR2 as YFSETQ. After removal of 4 bases from V and 6 bases from J, the junction contained 3 bases not matched to a gene. CDR3 bases: TGCGCCAGCAGCCCGCGGGAGGCCAATGAGCAGTTCTTC. Protein: CASSPREANEQFF.

This clone was counted between two and nine times. This rearrangement joins TRBV3-1 (or the pseudogene TRBV3-2) to TRBJ2-1; the match to TRBD2 covers 14 bases. This CDR3 is built from 19 residues. Germline V gene data show CDR1 as LGHDT and CDR2 as YNNKEL (reference sequence). With V trimmed by 4 bases and J by 3 bases, 11 bases remained unmatched. The CDR3 sequence: CASSLGLAGDGGLYNEQFF. CDR3 nucleotide sequence: TGTGCCAGCAGCCTGGGACTAGCGGGAGATGGGGGGCTCTACAATGAGCAGTTCTTC.

This clone was counted a single time. The chain has TRBV2 and TRBJ2-1, with D tentatively TRBD1 (5 bases). CDR1 and CDR2 (germline): SNHLY, FYNNEI. This CDR3 is 13 amino acids long. V shed 8 bases and J shed 9 bases, with 17 bases lying between them. CDR3 nucleotides: TGTGCCAGCGATGGACAAAGGGTAGGTGAGCAGTTCTTC. Protein sequence: CASDGQRVGEQFF.

The chain uses TRBV6-4 and TRBJ1-6, with 7 bases aligning to TRBD1. Per the germline V gene, CDR1 is MRHNA and CDR2 is SNTAGT. J gave up 9 bases and V 0 bases, and 17 bases lay outside the gene matches. CDR3 length: 19 residues. The CDR3 DNA follows: TGTGCCAGCAGTGACTCGAAACGGAGAGGGGGCCTGGCCAGTTCACCCCTCCACTTT. This sequence encodes CASSDSKRRGGLASSPLHF.

This chain uses TRBV7-2 with TRBJ2-7; 11 bases are shared with TRBD2. From germline, CDR1 is SGHTA and CDR2 FQGNSA. This CDR3 has 18 amino acids. V shed 5 bases, J shed 3 bases, and the junction held 15 bases outside the gene matches. The CDR3 DNA reads as TGTGCCAGCAGCCTCCTTAGCGGGAGGGCCGGTAGGGGCTACGAGCAGTACTTC. It is translated as CASSLLSGRAGRGYEQYF.

This chain joins TRBV2 and TRBJ1-5; D is unresolved. The germline V gene has CDR1 SNHLY and CDR2 FYNNEI. V dropped 4 bases and J dropped 3 bases, with 7 bases sitting between them. This CDR3 has 13 residues. CDR3 sequence (DNA): TGTGCCAGCAGTGTTTGGGCCAATCAGCCCCAGCATTTT. It specifies CASSVWANQPQHF.

This clone came up once. The chain employs TRBV18 and TRBJ2-6; TRBD2 agrees at 7 bases. There are 17 residues in the CDR3. V trimming: 3 bases; J trimming: 0 bases; junction bases outside the gene matches: 5. Per germline, CDR1 KGHSH and CDR2 LQKENI. This chain's CDR3 is CASSPVPSGSGANVLTF. The DNA for the CDR3 is TGTGCCAGCTCACCGGTCCCTAGCGGCTCTGGGGCCAACGTCCTGACTTTC. Drawing the rest from reference TRBV18 and TRBJ2-6, the complete variable domain is NAGVMQNPRHLVRRRGQEARLRCSPMKGHSHVYWYRQLPEEGLKFMVYLQKENIIDESGMPKERFSAEFPKEGPSILRIQQVVRGDSAAYFCASSPVPSGSGANVLTFGAGSRLTVL.

The CDR3 loop reads CASSRSRELGETQYF. CDR3 nucleotide sequence: TGTGCCAGCAGCCGAAGCCGGGAGTTGGGAGAGACCCAGTACTTC. The chain has TRBV7-9 and TRBJ2-5; possibly TRBD2 for D (6 bases). The V end lost 5 bases, the J end lost 4 bases, and 17 bases lay between the germline ends. Germline V gene data show CDR1 as SEHNR and CDR2 as FQNEAQ (reference sequence). The CDR3 sequence is 15 residues long.